This paragraph covers one TCR beta chain sequence. One end of the junction varies from germline; a read error may be responsible. CDR3 length: 16 amino acids. Germline V gives CDR1 SSHAT, CDR2 FNYEAQ (reference sequence). As for treatment: randomized to nivolumab then ipilimumab (arm A) or the reverse (arm B). Patients had received no earlier DNA-damaging chemotherapy. From thawed PBMCs, live CD3+CD8+ cells negative for CD19 and CD56 were sorted. The entry originates in a study of sequential checkpoint blockade in melanoma. In the study overall: First-line arms were nivolumab then ipilimumab, or the reverse, randomized 1:1. Each arm's sequence ended with maintenance nivolumab.

Produced via immunoSEQ multiplex PCR; TCRdb's table is partial and in-frame only. The sample has about 19,000 clones; 73% are singletons. The V call is TRBV7-7, the J call TRBJ2-1; 9 nucleotides match TRBD2. This clonotype originated in a human donor with melanoma. Sequencing used CD8+ T cells sorted from blood (inferred from file names), obtained from a patient given nivolumab and ipilimumab in sequence. The CDR3 nucleotides read TGTGCTAGCAGCCGGCTTAGCGGGAGTCAGTACAATGAGCAGTTCTTC. It yields the protein CASSRLSGSQYNEQFF.